This entry is about one TCR beta chain. Its antigen is as yet unknown. The data were obtained in a study of cytomegalovirus exposure and HLA in healthy donors. About the study: As an earlier analysis found, 180 million or so T cells yielded 95 million to 130 million unique TCR beta sequences.

Primers for the PCR totalled 60 Vbeta and 13 Jbeta. Clones were read by immunoSEQ multiplex PCR, and TCRdb kept only the in-frame ones, dropping some. The data hold 200,000 or so clones, with about 79% observed a single time. From germline, CDR1 is SGHTA and CDR2 FQGNSA. With 5 bases removed from V and 3 bases from J, the gap between germline ends came to 10 bases. This CDR3 contains 13 residues. In nominal health when sampled, donors likely had unrecorded immune exposures nonetheless. Study results and limitations: The authors excluded some V segments, including TRBV6-2 and TRBV6-3, as indistinguishable. Association of a missense DCLRE1C variant with TCR beta V- and J-gene trimming was reported in a later analysis.

The sequence was collected from a boy between 2 and 10 years old in good health and CMV-seronegative. Sequenced: PBMCs. The chain employs TRBV7-2 and TRBJ2-5; unclear D gene. This CDR3 reads CASSGRGEETQYF. Written as DNA, the CDR3 is TGTGCCAGCAGCGGCCGCGGCGAAGAGACCCAGTACTTC.